A selection of T cell receptor beta chains follows, all from one sample in a study of T cells in localized non-small cell lung cancer. The protocol was immunoSEQ multiplex PCR, while the TCRdb copy is restricted to in-frame clones and leaves out a portion. The table shows roughly 58,000 clones, with roughly 76% occurring only once. The sequencing here drew on PBMCs, taken before any cancer treatment. Source of these receptors: a man aged 40 to 75 with stage II lung adenocarcinoma. The conserved cysteine and the conserved F or W are not part of the CDR3 here. Clone size appears in some rows only: once, few, many, or a class for an expanded clone.

v_call: TRBV5-5
clone_size: .
cdr3_length: 13
cdr3_aa: ASSLEGQANTEAF

v_call: TRBV11-3
clone_size: .
cdr3_length: 10
cdr3_aa: ASSFGAGGYT

v_call: TRBV19
clone_size: .
cdr3_length: 13
cdr3_aa: ATELDRGGIQPQH

v_call: TRBV5-8
clone_size: .
cdr3_length: 15
cdr3_aa: ASSLGLAGVITDTQY

v_call: TRBV4-1
clone_size: few
cdr3_length: 13
cdr3_aa: ASSQDLGTGVEQY

v_call: TRBV27
clone_size: once
cdr3_length: 9
cdr3_aa: ASSSSLVQY

v_call: TRBV27
clone_size: .
cdr3_length: 11
cdr3_aa: ASSLQGPYEQY

v_call: TRBV25-1
clone_size: .
cdr3_length: 13
cdr3_aa: ASSSGELYTDTQY

v_call: TRBV7-3
clone_size: .
cdr3_length: 14
cdr3_aa: ASSRPPGQGENEQF

v_call: TRBV18
clone_size: .
cdr3_length: 12
cdr3_aa: ASSPTGALQPQH

v_call: TRBV6-5
clone_size: .
cdr3_length: 11
cdr3_aa: ASSGQGSYGYT

v_call: TRBV7-9
clone_size: .
cdr3_length: 12
cdr3_aa: ASSWEGGTGELF

v_call: TRBV15
clone_size: .
cdr3_length: 12
cdr3_aa: ATSRGGSSYEQY

v_call: TRBV18
clone_size: .
cdr3_length: 11
cdr3_aa: ASSPNGAYEQY

v_call: TRBV28
clone_size: once
cdr3_length: 12
cdr3_aa: ASSFTSRPYEQY

v_call: TRBV9
clone_size: .
cdr3_length: 14
cdr3_aa: ASSVGIGRANTEAF

v_call: TRBV4-2
clone_size: .
cdr3_length: 15
cdr3_aa: ASSQATGLAGYNEQF

v_call: TRBV19
clone_size: few
cdr3_length: 14
cdr3_aa: ASRDRTSGRGYTQY

v_call: TRBV19
clone_size: .
cdr3_length: 9
cdr3_aa: ASVMGDTQY

v_call: TRBV28
clone_size: .
cdr3_length: 11
cdr3_aa: AGSLVPSTEAF

v_call: TRBV6-1
clone_size: .
cdr3_length: 12
cdr3_aa: ASSSSGSNTEAF

v_call: TRBV19
clone_size: .
cdr3_length: 12
cdr3_aa: ASSIRGGNNEQF

v_call: TRBV7-9
clone_size: .
cdr3_length: 12
cdr3_aa: ASSLDSTGNEQY

v_call: TRBV7-9
clone_size: .
cdr3_length: 11
cdr3_aa: ASSLGQNQPQH

v_call: TRBV10-2
clone_size: .
cdr3_length: 11
cdr3_aa: ASSETLNTEAF

v_call: TRBV7-9
clone_size: .
cdr3_length: 13
cdr3_aa: ASSLSMGAGTEAF

v_call: TRBV19
clone_size: .
cdr3_length: 16
cdr3_aa: ASTASGRGPSFYNEQF

v_call: TRBV5-1
clone_size: .
cdr3_length: 12
cdr3_aa: ASSTGTGNEKLF

v_call: TRBV19
clone_size: .
cdr3_length: 12
cdr3_aa: ASNKGALGEKLF

v_call: TRBV30
clone_size: .
cdr3_length: 14
cdr3_aa: AWRTWDLTLGVTQY

v_call: TRBV18
clone_size: .
cdr3_length: 13
cdr3_aa: ASSRPTGGTGELF